The source of this T cell receptor (beta chain) is a study of T cell repertoires in cytomegalovirus infection. Overall study context: Public TCR beta signatures indicated both CMV infection and matching HLA type.

The length of the CDR3 is 14 residues. Germline trimming cut 8 bases from V and 5 bases from J; bases unmatched to any gene: 6. The germline CDR1 and CDR2 sequences are SEHNR and FQNEAQ (reference sequence). General study results and limits: Identification of carriers of CMV plus the relevant HLA was achieved through cumulative public TCR beta family frequency. Dominating the ex vivo response were HLA-C-restricted CMV-specific TCR beta clonotypes.

This clonotype was observed a few times. No antigen is known for it. TCRdb re-called the reads with MiXCR, one entry per CDR3 protein. In the table there are around 900,000 distinct CDR3 sequences, roughly a third of which are singletons. The input for sequencing was cultured CD8+ T cells from PBMCs, taken from culture after CMV antigen stimulation. The chain couples TRBV7-9 to TRBJ2-2; TRBD2 matches at 9 bases. The receptor was derived from a human donor in good health (CMV status not recorded). Some clones in this sample may be carry-over from other donors' samples. The CDR3 DNA sequence: TGTGCCAGCCCTCCAGGACTAGCGACCGGGGAGCTGTTTTTT. As protein: CASPPGLATGELFF.